This entry describes one T cell receptor beta chain. These data belong to a study of blood T cell repertoires in COVID-19. Study-level information: The study drew acute and convalescent COVID-19 samples from the United States, Italy and Spain. Nucleic acid was either cDNA or gDNA, and it came from T cells, B-cell-depleted T cells, or PBMCs.

In the original workflow: Reference gene primer amplification gave estimated nucleated cell counts. Here immunoSEQ multiplex PCR was the method, and the copy in TCRdb shows in-frame clones only, minus some. V and J calls and clone size are as listed in that table; D and trimming were resolved from the DNA. In the table there are roughly 130,000 clones, approximately 80% of which are singletons. The CDR3 sequence is 16 residues long. CDR1 is LGHNA and CDR2 is YNFKEQ in the germline V gene. The V gene end was trimmed by 5 bases and the J gene end by 0 bases; junction bases not matched to a gene: 5. Input material: peripheral blood. This chain joins TRBV4-2 and TRBJ1-4, with TRBD1 matching over 8 bases. The source of this sequence is a man aged 35-49 years with active or convalescent COVID-19. The DNA for the CDR3 is TGTGCCAGCAGCAGAACAGGGGGTGCAACTAATGAAAAACTGTTTTTT. Amino acids: CASSRTGGATNEKLFF.